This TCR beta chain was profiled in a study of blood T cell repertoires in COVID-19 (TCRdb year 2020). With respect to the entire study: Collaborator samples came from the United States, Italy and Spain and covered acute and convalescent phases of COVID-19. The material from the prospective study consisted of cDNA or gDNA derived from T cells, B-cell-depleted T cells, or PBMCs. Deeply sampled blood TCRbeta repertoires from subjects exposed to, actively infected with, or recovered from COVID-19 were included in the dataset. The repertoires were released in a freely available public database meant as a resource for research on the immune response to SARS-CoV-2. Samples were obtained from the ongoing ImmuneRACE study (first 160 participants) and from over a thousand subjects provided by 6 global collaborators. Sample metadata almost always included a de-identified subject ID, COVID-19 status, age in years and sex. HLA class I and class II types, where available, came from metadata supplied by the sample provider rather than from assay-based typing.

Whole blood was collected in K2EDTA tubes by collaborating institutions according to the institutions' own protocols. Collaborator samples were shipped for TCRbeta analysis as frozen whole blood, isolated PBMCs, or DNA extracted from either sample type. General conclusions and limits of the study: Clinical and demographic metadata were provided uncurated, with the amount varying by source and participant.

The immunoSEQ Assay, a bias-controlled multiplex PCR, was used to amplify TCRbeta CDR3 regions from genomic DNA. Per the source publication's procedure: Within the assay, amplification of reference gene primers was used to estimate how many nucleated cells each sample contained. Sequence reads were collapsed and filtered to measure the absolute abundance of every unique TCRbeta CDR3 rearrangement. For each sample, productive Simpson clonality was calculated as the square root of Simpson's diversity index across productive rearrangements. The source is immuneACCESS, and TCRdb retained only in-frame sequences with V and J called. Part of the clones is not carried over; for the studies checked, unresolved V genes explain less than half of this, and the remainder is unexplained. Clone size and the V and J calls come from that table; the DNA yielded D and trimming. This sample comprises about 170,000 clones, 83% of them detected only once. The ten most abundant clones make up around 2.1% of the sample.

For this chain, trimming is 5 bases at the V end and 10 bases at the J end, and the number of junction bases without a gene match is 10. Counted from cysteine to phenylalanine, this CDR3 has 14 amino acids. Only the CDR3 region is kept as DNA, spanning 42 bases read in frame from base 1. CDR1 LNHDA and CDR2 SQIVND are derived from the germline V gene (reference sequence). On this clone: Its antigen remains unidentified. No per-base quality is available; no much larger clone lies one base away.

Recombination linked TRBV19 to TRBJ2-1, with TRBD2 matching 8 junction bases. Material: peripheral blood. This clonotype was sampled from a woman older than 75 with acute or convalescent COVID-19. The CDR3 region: CASSARLASGEQFF. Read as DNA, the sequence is TGTGCCAGTAGTGCGAGACTAGCGTCAGGGGAGCAGTTCTTC. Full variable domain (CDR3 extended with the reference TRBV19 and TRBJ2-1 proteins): DGGITQSPKYLFRKEGQNVTLSCEQNLNHDAMYWYRQDPGQGLRLIYYSQIVNDFQKGDIAEGYSVSREKKESFPLTVTSAQKNPTAFYLCASSARLASGEQFFGPGTRLTVL.